This T cell receptor beta chain stems from a study of blood T cell repertoires in COVID-19. Study as a whole: Samples came from the United States, Italy and Spain, spanning acute and convalescent COVID-19.

Generated by immunoSEQ multiplex PCR, the TCRdb table keeps only in-frame clones and is missing some. The data show roughly 180,000 clones, about four fifths seen once. The source is a middle-aged man who had recovered from COVID-19. Sequenced material: PBMCs or T cells enriched from blood (not recorded which).

The CDR3 coding sequence is TGTGCCAGCAGCCCAGGACTAGCGGGAAATGAGCAGTTCTTC. This encodes CASSPGLAGNEQFF. V is TRBV7-9 and J is TRBJ2-1; TRBD2 matches 12 bases. V trimming: 5 bases; J trimming: 7 bases; junction bases outside the gene matches: 3. Germline V CDR1 and CDR2: SEHNR, FQNEAQ (reference sequence). The CDR3 covers 14 residues.